The 4 T cell receptor beta chains below all came from one sample that was sequenced in a study of CD4 T cells in relation to SARS-CoV-2 and coronaviruses. For these TCRs, the target antigens are not known. Unexposed donor CD4+ T cells date from about 2010-2018, before the COVID-19 pandemic. After roughly 9 days of culture, CD4+ T cells were isolated. The protocol was immunoSEQ multiplex PCR, while the TCRdb copy is restricted to in-frame clones and leaves out a portion. The sample lists roughly 25,000 clones, over 65% occurring once. The sequenced sample was CD4+ T cells from PBMCs, cultured in vitro. The receptors were gathered from a human donor in good health.

The rearrangement joins TRBV11-3 to TRBJ2-1; D is perhaps TRBD2 (6 bases). The V gene's germline CDR1 is SGHNT and CDR2 YENEEA. Trimming pared 5 bases from V and 6 bases from J, leaving 20 bases between. The CDR3 has 16 residues. DNA for the CDR3: TGTGCCAGCAGCCTCTTCGGGCTAGCGTCAGGCAATGAGCAGTTCTTC. It yields the protein CASSLFGLASGNEQFF.

For the CDR3, the DNA is TGTGCCAGCAGCGCCCAGGGGGGAGCAGATACGCAGTATTTT. It yields the protein CASSAQGGADTQYF. V usage is TRBV13 and J usage is TRBJ2-3; the D gene is possibly TRBD1 (7 bases). The CDR3 covers 14 residues. Germline CDR1 is PRHDT and CDR2 is FYEKMQ (reference sequence). With 5 bases removed from V and 4 bases from J, the gap between germline ends came to 13 bases. Full variable domain (rest looked up from reference TRBV13 and TRBJ2-3): AAGVIQSPRHLIKEKRETATLKCYPIPRHDTVYWYQQGPGQDPQFLISFYEKMQSDKGSIPDRFSAQQFSDYHSELNMSSLELGDSALYFCASSAQGGADTQYFGPGTRLTVL.

This clone showed up just a few times. The chain uses TRBV5-4 and TRBJ2-1; D unclear. Trimming stripped 6 bases from V and 13 bases from J, with 17 bases between. Germline V gene lookup returns CDR1 SGHNT and CDR2 YYREEE (reference sequence). This CDR3 is built from 12 residues. The CDR3 nucleotides read TGTGCCAGCATCTCGTCCCCCGGCGAACAGTTCTTC. As protein: CASISSPGEQFF.

The rearrangement joins TRBV3-1 (or the pseudogene TRBV3-2) to TRBJ1-1; unclear D gene. Trimming took off 0 bases at V and 3 bases at J, with 11 bases between the two ends. Germline-derived CDR1 and CDR2 are LGHDT and YNNKEL (reference sequence). The CDR3 has 15 residues. CDR3 sequence reads: CASSQETARDTEAFF. CDR3 nucleotide sequence: TGTGCCAGCAGCCAAGAAACCGCGAGGGACACTGAAGCTTTCTTT.